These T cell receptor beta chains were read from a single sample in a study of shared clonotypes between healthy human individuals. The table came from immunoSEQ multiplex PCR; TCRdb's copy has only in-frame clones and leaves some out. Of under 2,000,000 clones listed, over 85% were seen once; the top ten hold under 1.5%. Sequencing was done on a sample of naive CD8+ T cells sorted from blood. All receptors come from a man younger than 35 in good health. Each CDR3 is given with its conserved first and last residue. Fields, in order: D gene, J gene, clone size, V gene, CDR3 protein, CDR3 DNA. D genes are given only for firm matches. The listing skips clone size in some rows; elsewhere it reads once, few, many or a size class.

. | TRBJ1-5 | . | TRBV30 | CAWSYGIDSNQPQHF | TGTGCCTGGAGTTATGGGATCGATAGCAATCAGCCCCAGCATTTT
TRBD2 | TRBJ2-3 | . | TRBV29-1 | CSALTSGFTDTQYF | TGCAGCGCCCTAACTAGCGGCTTCACAGATACGCAGTATTTT
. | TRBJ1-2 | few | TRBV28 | CASSLEGGGRTTF | TGTGCCAGCAGTTTAGAGGGGGGCGGGAGGACTACCTTC
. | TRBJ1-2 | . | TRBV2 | CASGDQRGTYGYTF | TGTGCCAGCGGAGATCAAAGAGGTACCTATGGCTACACCTTC
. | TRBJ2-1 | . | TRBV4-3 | CASSQDWTLSSNEQFF | TGCGCCAGCAGCCAAGATTGGACTTTGAGTAGTAATGAGCAGTTCTTC
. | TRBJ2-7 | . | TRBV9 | CASSVGRFSYEQYF | TGTGCCAGCAGCGTAGGCAGGTTCTCCTACGAGCAGTACTTC
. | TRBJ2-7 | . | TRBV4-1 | CASSQSIQGSYEQYF | TGCGCCAGCAGCCAATCTATACAGGGTTCCTACGAGCAGTACTTC
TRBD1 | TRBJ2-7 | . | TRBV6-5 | CASSPTGVSYEQYF | TGTGCCAGCAGTCCGACAGGGGTCTCCTACGAGCAGTACTTC
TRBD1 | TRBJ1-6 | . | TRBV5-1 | CASSHDPGTENSYNSPLHF | TGCGCCAGCAGCCATGATCCCGGGACAGAAAACTCCTATAATTCACCCCTCCACTTT
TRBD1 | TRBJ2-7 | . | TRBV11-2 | CASSWDRGEFDEQYF | TGTGCCAGCAGCTGGGACAGGGGGGAGTTCGACGAGCAGTACTTC
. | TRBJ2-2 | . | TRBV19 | CASSGGSGELFF | TGTGCCAGTAGTGGGGGATCCGGGGAGCTGTTTTTT
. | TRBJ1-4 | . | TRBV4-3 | CASSQDYEKLFF | TGCGCCAGCAGCCAAGATTATGAAAAACTGTTTTTT
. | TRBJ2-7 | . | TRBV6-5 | CASSYSEEGYEQYF | TGTGCCAGCAGTTACTCCGAGGAAGGCTACGAGCAGTACTTC
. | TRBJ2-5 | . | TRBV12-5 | CASGLSDGAPQETQYF | TGTGCTAGTGGTCTAAGTGACGGGGCCCCCCAAGAGACCCAGTACTTC
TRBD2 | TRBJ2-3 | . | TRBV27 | CASWSGGAGTDTQYF | TGTGCCAGCTGGAGCGGGGGGGCGGGCACAGATACGCAGTATTTT
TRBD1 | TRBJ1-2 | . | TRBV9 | CASSLGEQGANGYTF | TGTGCCAGCAGCCTCGGAGAACAGGGGGCGAATGGCTACACCTTC